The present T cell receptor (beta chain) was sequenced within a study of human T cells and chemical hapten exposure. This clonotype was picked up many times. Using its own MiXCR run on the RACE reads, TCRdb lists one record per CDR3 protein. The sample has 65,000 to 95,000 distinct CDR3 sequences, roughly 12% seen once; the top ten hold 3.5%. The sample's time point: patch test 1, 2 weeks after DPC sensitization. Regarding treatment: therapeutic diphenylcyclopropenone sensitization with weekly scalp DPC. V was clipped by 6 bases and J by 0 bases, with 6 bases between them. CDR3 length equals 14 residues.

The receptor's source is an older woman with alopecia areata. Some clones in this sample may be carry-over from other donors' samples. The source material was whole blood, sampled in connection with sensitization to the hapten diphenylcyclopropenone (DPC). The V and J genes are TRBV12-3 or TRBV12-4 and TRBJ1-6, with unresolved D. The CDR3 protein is CASRRSSYNSPLHF. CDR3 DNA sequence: TGTGCCAGCAGGAGGAGCTCCTATAATTCACCCCTCCACTTT.